Sequencing of this T cell receptor (beta chain) was carried out in a study of blood T cell repertoires in COVID-19. Trimming left V 5 bases short and J 4 bases short, with 9 bases between. CDR1 and CDR2 (germline): LNHDA, SQIVND (reference sequence). The CDR3 contains 13 residues. Study processing details: Reference gene primer amplification yielded estimated nucleated cell counts. Repertoires were generated with immunoSEQ multiplex PCR, while TCRdb's copy carries only in-frame clones and drops some. The DNA was the basis for D and trimming; V, J and clone size are from that table. The profile shows about 67,000 clones, around 87% of them singletons.

This clonotype was sampled from a man aged 45 to 65 with active COVID-19. The V call is TRBV19, the J call TRBJ1-5, with TRBD1 as a possible D gene (5 bases). The source material was peripheral blood. CDR3 in amino acids: CASSWAGNQPQHF. The CDR3 DNA reads TGTGCCAGTAGTTGGGCAGGGAATCAGCCCCAGCATTTT.